This TCR beta chain came from a study of metastatic and nonmetastatic thyroid tumors. About the study: Thyroid patients, malignant and benign, had repertoires compared across blood and tumor or nodule tissue.

This clone was seen only a few times. One junction end does not reproduce the germline sequence, and a read error may be involved. TCRdb redid the clone calls on the PCR reads using MiXCR. The sample lists 45,000 to 65,000 clones, 20% to 25% occurring once. The CDR3 totals 18 residues. The germline CDR1 and CDR2 sequences are MNHEY and SVGEGT. Patients had received no treatment of any kind before thyroid surgery. The sequenced sample was blood. The chain carries TRBV6-2 or TRBV6-3 and TRBJ2-6, with D uncertain. The sequence derives from a female donor with papillary thyroid cancer or a benign thyroid nodule (not recorded which). Some clones in this sample may be carry-over from other donors' samples. CDR3 loop: CASSRDPLVLSGANVLTF. The CDR3 DNA sequence: TGTGCCAGCAGCCGCGATCCCTTAGTCCTGTCTGGTGCCAACGTCCTGACTTTC.